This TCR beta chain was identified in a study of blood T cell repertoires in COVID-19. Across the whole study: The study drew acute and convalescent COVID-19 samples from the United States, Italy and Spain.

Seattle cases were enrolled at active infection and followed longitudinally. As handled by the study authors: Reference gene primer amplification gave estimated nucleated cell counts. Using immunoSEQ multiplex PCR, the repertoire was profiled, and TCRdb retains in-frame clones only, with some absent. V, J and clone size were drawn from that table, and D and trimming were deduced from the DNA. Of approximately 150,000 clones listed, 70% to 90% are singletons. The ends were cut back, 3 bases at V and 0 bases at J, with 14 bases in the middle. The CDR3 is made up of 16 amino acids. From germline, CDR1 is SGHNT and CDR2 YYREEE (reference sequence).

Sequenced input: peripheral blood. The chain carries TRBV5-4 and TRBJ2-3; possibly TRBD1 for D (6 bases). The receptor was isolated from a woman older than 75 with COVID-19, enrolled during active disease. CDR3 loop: CASSSYRASSTDTQYF. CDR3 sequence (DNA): TGTGCCAGCAGCTCCTACAGGGCCTCTAGCACAGATACGCAGTATTTT. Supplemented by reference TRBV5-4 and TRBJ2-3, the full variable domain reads ETGVTQSPTHLIKTRGQQVTLRCSSQSGHNTVSWYQQALGQGPQFIFQYYREEENGRGNFPPRFSGLQFPNYSSELNVNALELDDSALYLCASSSYRASSTDTQYFGPGTRLTVL.